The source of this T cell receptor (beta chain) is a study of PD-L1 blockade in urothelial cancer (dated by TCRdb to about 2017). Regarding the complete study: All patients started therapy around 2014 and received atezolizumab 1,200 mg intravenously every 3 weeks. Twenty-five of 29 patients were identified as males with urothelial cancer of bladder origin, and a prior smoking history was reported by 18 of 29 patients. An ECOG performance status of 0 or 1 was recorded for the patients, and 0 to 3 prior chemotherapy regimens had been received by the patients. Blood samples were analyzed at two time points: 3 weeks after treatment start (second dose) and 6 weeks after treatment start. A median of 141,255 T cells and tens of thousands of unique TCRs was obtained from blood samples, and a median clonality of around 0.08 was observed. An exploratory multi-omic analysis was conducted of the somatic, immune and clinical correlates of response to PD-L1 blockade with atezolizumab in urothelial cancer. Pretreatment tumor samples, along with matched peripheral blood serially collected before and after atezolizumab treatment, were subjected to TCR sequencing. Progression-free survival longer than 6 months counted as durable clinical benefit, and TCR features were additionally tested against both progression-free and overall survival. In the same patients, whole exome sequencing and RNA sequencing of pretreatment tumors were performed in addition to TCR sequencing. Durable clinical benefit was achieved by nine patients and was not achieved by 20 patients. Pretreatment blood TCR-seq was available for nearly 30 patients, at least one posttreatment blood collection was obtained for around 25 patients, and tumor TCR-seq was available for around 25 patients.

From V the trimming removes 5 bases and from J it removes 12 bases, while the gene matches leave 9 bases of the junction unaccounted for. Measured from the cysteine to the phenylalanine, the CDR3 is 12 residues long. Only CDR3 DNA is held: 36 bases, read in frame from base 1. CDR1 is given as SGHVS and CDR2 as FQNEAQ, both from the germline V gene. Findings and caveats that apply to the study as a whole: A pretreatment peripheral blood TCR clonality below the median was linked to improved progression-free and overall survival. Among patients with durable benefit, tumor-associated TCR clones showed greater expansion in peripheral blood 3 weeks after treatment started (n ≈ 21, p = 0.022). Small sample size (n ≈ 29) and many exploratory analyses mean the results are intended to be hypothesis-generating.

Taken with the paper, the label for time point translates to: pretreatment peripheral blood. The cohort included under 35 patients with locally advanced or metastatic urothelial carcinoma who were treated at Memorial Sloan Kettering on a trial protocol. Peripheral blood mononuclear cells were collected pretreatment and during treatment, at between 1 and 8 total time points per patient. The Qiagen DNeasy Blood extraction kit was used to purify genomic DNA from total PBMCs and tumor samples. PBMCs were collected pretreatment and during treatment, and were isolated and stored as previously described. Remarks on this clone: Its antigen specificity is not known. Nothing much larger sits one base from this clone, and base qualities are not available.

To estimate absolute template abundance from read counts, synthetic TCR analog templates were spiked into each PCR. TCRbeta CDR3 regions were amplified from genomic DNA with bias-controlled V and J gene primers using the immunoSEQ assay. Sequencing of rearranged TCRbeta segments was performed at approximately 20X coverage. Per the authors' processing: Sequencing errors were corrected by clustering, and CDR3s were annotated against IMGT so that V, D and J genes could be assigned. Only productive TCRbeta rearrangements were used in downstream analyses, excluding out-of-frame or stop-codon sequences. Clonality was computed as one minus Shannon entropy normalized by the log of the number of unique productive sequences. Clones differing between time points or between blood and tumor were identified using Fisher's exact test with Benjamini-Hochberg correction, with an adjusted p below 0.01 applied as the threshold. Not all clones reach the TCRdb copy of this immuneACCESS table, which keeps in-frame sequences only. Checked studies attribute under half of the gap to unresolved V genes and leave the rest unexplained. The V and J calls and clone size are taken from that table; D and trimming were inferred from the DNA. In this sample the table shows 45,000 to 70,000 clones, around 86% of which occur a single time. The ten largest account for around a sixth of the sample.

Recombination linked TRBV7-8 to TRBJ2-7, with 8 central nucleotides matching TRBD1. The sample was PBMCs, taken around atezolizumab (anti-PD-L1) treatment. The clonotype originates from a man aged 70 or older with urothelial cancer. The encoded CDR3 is CASSPFRDRPYF. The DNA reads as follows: TGTGCCAGCAGCCCGTTCCGGGACAGGCCGTACTTC.